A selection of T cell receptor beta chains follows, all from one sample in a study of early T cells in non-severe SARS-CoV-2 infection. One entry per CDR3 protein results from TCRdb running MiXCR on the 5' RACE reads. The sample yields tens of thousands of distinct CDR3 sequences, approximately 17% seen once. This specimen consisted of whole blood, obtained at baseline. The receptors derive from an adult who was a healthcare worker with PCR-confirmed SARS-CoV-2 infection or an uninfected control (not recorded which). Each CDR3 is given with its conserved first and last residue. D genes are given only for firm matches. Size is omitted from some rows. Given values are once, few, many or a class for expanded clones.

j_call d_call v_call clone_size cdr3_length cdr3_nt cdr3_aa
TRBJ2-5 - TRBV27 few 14 TGTGCCAGCAGTCCCCTAGGAATTTTAGAGACCCAGTACTTC CASSPLGILETQYF
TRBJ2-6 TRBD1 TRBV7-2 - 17 TGTGCCAGCAGCCCGGGACAGGGGAATACTGGGGCCAACGTCCTGACTTTC CASSPGQGNTGANVLTF
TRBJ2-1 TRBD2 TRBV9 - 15 TGTGCCAGCAGCCCGAGACTAGCGGTATACAATGAGCAGTTCTTC CASSPRLAVYNEQFF
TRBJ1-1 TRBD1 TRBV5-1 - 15 TGCGCCAGCAGCTATACAGGGGGGATGAACACTGAAGCTTTCTTT CASSYTGGMNTEAFF
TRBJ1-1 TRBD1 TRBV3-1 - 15 TGTGCCAGCAGCCAAGACCTTACAGGGGGCGGTGAAGCTTTCTTT CASSQDLTGGGEAFF
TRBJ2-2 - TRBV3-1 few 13 TGTGCCAGCAGCCAAGTTCTTGGCGGGGAGCTGTTTTTT CASSQVLGGELFF
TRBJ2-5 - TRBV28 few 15 TGTGCCAGCAATATCTACCCACCTAGCGAAGAGACCCAGTACTTC CASNIYPPSEETQYF
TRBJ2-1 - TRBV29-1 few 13 TGCAGCGTTGAAAACGGAGGAAGCAATGAGCAGTTCTTC CSVENGGSNEQFF
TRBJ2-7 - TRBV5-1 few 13 TGCGCCAGCAGCTTGGACGTAGGGTACGAGCAGTACTTC CASSLDVGYEQYF
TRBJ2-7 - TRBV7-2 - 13 TGTGCCAGCAGCCAGAGTAGCGGCTACGAGCAGTACTTC CASSQSSGYEQYF
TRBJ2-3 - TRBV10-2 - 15 TGCGCCAGCAGTGAGCCCGGCGGGAAATCGGATACGCAGTATTTT CASSEPGGKSDTQYF
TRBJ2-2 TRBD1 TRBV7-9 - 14 TGTGCCAGCAGCAGAGGGACAGGAACCGGGGAGCTGTTTTTT CASSRGTGTGELFF
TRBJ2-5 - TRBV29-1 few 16 TGCAGCGTTGTGGTGGGCCCAGATACAAGTTATGAGACCCAGTACTTC CSVVVGPDTSYETQYF
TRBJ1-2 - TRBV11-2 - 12 TGTGCCAGCAGCCGCCTTGAGGATGGCTACACCTTC CASSRLEDGYTF
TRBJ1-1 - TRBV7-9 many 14 TGTGCCAGCAGCTCGTACACCGCGAACACTGAAGCTTTCTTT CASSSYTANTEAFF
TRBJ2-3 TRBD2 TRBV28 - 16 TGTGCCAGCAGTCTCGGGACTAGCGGGCCCACAGATACGCAGTATTTT CASSLGTSGPTDTQYF
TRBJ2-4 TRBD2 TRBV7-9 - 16 TGTGCCAGCAGCTTAGTTACCGGGAGGGCCGAAAACATTCAGTACTTC CASSLVTGRAENIQYF
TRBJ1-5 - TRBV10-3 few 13 TGTGCCATCACCCGGGACTTCAATCAGCCCCAGCATTTT CAITRDFNQPQHF